Listed below are T cell receptor beta chains from one sample, sequenced in a study of cytomegalovirus exposure and HLA in healthy donors. Clones were sequenced by immunoSEQ multiplex PCR, and TCRdb holds only the in-frame ones, with some missing. The data hold about 140,000 clones, with roughly 76% observed a single time. Sequencing was done on a sample of PBMCs. The receptors here all came from a middle-aged woman in good health and CMV-seronegative. The CDR3 runs from the conserved cysteine through the conserved F or W. A D gene is named only where the DNA matches it firmly. Size tells how often a clone was seen (once, few, many) or the class of an expanded clone, and some rows leave it out.

d_gene	v_gene	j_gene	abundance	len	CDR3aa	CDR3nt
-	TRBV7-8	TRBJ1-5	-	14	CASSLVGGKQPQHF	TGTGCCAGCAGCTTAGTCGGGGGGAAACAGCCCCAGCATTTT
-	TRBV4-3	TRBJ1-5	-	20	CASSQEVIGRGDTSNQPQHF	TGCGCCAGCAGCCAAGAAGTAATCGGCAGGGGCGATACGAGCAATCAGCCCCAGCATTTT
-	TRBV4-2	TRBJ1-1	few	15	CASSQVSQGRTEAFF	TGTGCCAGCAGCCAAGTATCGCAGGGTCGCACTGAAGCTTTCTTT
-	TRBV9	TRBJ2-1	-	15	CASSVAGESYNEQFF	TGTGCCAGCAGCGTAGCCGGGGAAAGCTACAATGAGCAGTTCTTC
-	TRBV5-1	TRBJ1-1	-	14	CASSLSGLGTEAFF	TGCGCCAGCAGCTTGTCTGGGCTGGGCACTGAAGCTTTCTTT
-	TRBV18	TRBJ1-1	-	14	CASSPGDMNTEAFF	TGTGCCAGCTCACCAGGGGACATGAACACTGAAGCTTTCTTT
TRBD1	TRBV28	TRBJ1-6	-	14	CASSSGTGTSPLHF	TGTGCCAGCAGTTCAGGGACAGGGACTTCACCCCTCCACTTT
-	TRBV27	TRBJ1-1	-	11	CASTSFTEAFF	TGTGCCAGTACTAGTTTTACTGAAGCTTTCTTT
TRBD1	TRBV18	TRBJ2-2	-	17	CASSPPTGQGIPGELFF	TGTGCCAGCTCACCACCGACGGGACAGGGGATCCCCGGGGAGCTGTTTTTT
TRBD2	TRBV4-2	TRBJ2-2	-	17	CASSPTRTSGGPGELFF	TGTGCCAGCAGCCCTACTCGGACTAGCGGGGGTCCCGGGGAGCTGTTTTTT
-	TRBV4-1	TRBJ1-5	-	15	CASSQALNSNQPQHF	TGCGCCAGCAGCCAAGCCCTTAATAGCAATCAGCCCCAGCATTTT
-	TRBV4-1	TRBJ1-5	-	17	CASSQPGQGIRNQPQHF	TGCGCCAGCAGCCAACCTGGACAAGGGATTCGCAATCAGCCCCAGCATTTT
TRBD2	TRBV5-4	TRBJ2-5	few	16	CASSLGSSGASETQYF	TGTGCCAGCAGCTTGGGGTCTAGCGGGGCAAGTGAGACCCAGTACTTC
TRBD2	TRBV19	TRBJ2-1	-	15	CASSITGGPWNEQFF	TGTGCCAGTAGTATAACGGGGGGGCCATGGAATGAGCAGTTCTTC
TRBD2	TRBV5-6	TRBJ2-3	-	16	CASSSVLSGGPDTQYF	TGTGCCAGCAGCTCAGTTCTTAGCGGGGGGCCAGATACGCAGTATTTT
-	TRBV19	TRBJ1-5	-	17	CASSPKQGSISNQPQHF	TGTGCCAGTAGTCCAAAACAGGGATCCATTAGCAATCAGCCCCAGCATTTT
-	TRBV4-1	TRBJ1-5	few	13	CASSQDTVQPQHF	TGCGCCAGCAGCCAAGATACGGTTCAGCCCCAGCATTTT
-	TRBV6-6	TRBJ2-1	-	14	CASTPRSTSNEQFF	TGTGCCAGCACCCCCCGGAGCACGAGCAATGAGCAGTTCTTC
-	TRBV19	TRBJ2-1	-	16	CASKPGDLLPYNEQFF	TGTGCCAGTAAACCAGGGGACCTTCTCCCCTACAATGAGCAGTTCTTC
-	TRBV18	TRBJ1-6	-	15	CASSPRSGDGSPLHF	TGTGCCAGCTCACCAAGGTCAGGGGATGGTTCACCCCTCCACTTT
-	TRBV4-3	TRBJ2-5	-	13	CASSQESQETQYF	TGCGCCAGCAGCCAGGAGTCTCAAGAGACCCAGTACTTC
-	TRBV10-1	TRBJ2-2	few	15	CASSREGVNTGELFF	TGCGCCAGCTCGAGGGAGGGGGTGAACACCGGGGAGCTGTTTTTT
TRBD1	TRBV5-8	TRBJ2-1	-	15	CASSLGQVLNNEQFF	TGTGCCAGCAGCTTAGGACAGGTTCTAAACAATGAGCAGTTCTTC
-	TRBV5-1	TRBJ1-5	few	13	CASSTGLDQPQHF	TGCGCCAGCAGCACTGGACTTGATCAGCCCCAGCATTTT
TRBD1	TRBV9	TRBJ1-5	-	17	CASSRSEGGFLYQPQHF	TGTGCCAGCAGCCGCTCCGAAGGGGGCTTTCTTTATCAGCCCCAGCATTTT
-	TRBV2	TRBJ1-6	few	11	CASSGSSPLHF	TGTGCCAGCAGTGGGAGTTCACCCCTCCACTTT
-	TRBV4-1	TRBJ2-4	-	18	CASSQAPTGTQAKNIQYF	TGCGCCAGCAGCCAAGCTCCGACTGGGACACAAGCCAAAAACATTCAGTACTTC
-	TRBV28	TRBJ1-1	-	14	CASSIYRVVTEAFF	TGTGCCAGCAGCATATACCGGGTTGTCACTGAAGCTTTCTTT
TRBD1	TRBV13	TRBJ2-1	-	14	CASSTGDRAAEQFF	TGTGCCAGCAGCACGGGGGACAGGGCGGCTGAGCAGTTCTTC
-	TRBV6-5	TRBJ1-1	few	11	CASGDSVEAFF	TGTGCCAGCGGGGACTCCGTTGAAGCTTTCTTT
TRBD2	TRBV4-1	TRBJ2-5	-	18	CASSQTLLAGGPRETQYF	TGCGCCAGCAGCCAAACATTACTAGCGGGGGGGCCTAGAGAGACCCAGTACTTC
-	TRBV15	TRBJ1-3	-	15	CATSRGGLSGNTIYF	TGTGCCACCAGCAGAGGCGGTCTCTCTGGAAACACCATATATTTT
TRBD1	TRBV6-1	TRBJ2-2	-	15	CASSEVGQGPGELFF	TGTGCCAGCAGTGAAGTGGGACAGGGTCCCGGGGAGCTGTTTTTT
TRBD1	TRBV5-8	TRBJ1-1	-	20	CASSPGTGGQSSLMNTEAFF	TGTGCCAGCAGCCCTGGGACAGGGGGTCAATCGTCGCTCATGAACACTGAAGCTTTCTTT
-	TRBV15	TRBJ1-5	-	17	CATSRGVVAGLLQPQHF	TGTGCCACCAGCAGAGGGGTGGTGGCAGGGCTCCTTCAGCCCCAGCATTTT
-	TRBV7-6	TRBJ1-2	-	14	CASSQGFNQGGYTF	TGTGCCAGCAGCCAGGGTTTTAACCAAGGCGGCTACACCTTC
TRBD2	TRBV7-2	TRBJ2-1	-	15	CASSLDLSGGITQFF	TGTGCCAGCAGCTTAGACCTTAGCGGGGGGATAACTCAGTTCTTC
-	TRBV18	TRBJ1-1	-	16	CASSPNPGHKNTEAFF	TGTGCCAGCTCACCCAACCCGGGACACAAGAACACTGAAGCTTTCTTT
-	TRBV5-1	TRBJ1-3	-	15	CASRDGNPGRNTIYF	TGCGCCAGCAGGGACGGGAACCCCGGGAGAAACACCATATATTTT
-	TRBV10-2	TRBJ2-2	-	13	CASRPGNTGELFF	TGCGCCAGCAGACCAGGGAATACCGGGGAGCTGTTTTTT
-	TRBV5-1	TRBJ1-1	few	14	CASSLELSGTEAFF	TGCGCCAGCAGCTTGGAGTTGTCGGGTACTGAAGCTTTCTTT
TRBD1	TRBV5-1	TRBJ2-2	-	17	CASSLTPEQGHTGELFF	TGCGCCAGCAGCTTGACCCCCGAACAGGGGCACACCGGGGAGCTGTTTTTT
-	TRBV18	TRBJ1-5	-	13	CASSPSSNQPQHF	TGTGCCAGCTCACCTAGTAGCAATCAGCCCCAGCATTTT
TRBD1	TRBV4-1	TRBJ2-5	-	15	CASSRFWDSQETQYF	TGCGCCAGCAGTCGATTCTGGGACAGCCAAGAGACCCAGTACTTC
-	TRBV27	TRBJ1-1	few	14	CASMRAPWNTEAFF	TGTGCCAGCATGAGGGCCCCCTGGAACACTGAAGCTTTCTTT
-	TRBV19	TRBJ1-5	-	16	CASSIPHEGGIQPQHF	TGTGCCAGTAGTATTCCCCATGAGGGCGGAATCCAGCCCCAGCATTTT
-	TRBV5-4	TRBJ1-1	-	13	CASSLAGNTEAFF	TGTGCCAGCAGCTTGGCCGGGAACACTGAAGCTTTCTTT
-	TRBV5-6	TRBJ2-2	-	13	CASSLVSTGELFF	TGTGCCAGCAGCTTGGTCAGCACCGGGGAGCTGTTTTTT
TRBD2	TRBV5-1	TRBJ2-1	-	17	CASSPNVAGGTYNEQFF	TGCGCCAGCAGCCCTAATGTAGCGGGGGGGACCTACAATGAGCAGTTCTTC
-	TRBV14	TRBJ1-3	-	15	CASSQGPPQWNTIYF	TGTGCCAGCAGCCAAGGGCCACCCCAATGGAACACCATATATTTT